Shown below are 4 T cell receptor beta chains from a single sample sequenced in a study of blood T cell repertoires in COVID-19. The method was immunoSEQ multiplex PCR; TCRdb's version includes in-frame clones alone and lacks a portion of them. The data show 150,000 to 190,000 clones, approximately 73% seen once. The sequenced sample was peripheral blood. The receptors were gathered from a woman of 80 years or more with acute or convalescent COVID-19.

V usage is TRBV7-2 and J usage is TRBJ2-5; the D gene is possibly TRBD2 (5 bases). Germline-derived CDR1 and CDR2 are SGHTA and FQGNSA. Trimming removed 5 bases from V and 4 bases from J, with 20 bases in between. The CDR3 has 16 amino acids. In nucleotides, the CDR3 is TGTGCCAGCAGCCCGGGCGGGCAGACTCAAATAGAGACCCAGTACTTC. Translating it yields CASSPGGQTQIETQYF. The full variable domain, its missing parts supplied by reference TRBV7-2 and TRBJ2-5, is GAGVSQSPSNKVTEKGKDVELRCDPISGHTALYWYRQSLGQGLEFLIYFQGNSAPDKSGLPSDRFSAERTGGSVSTLTIQRTQQEDSAVYLCASSPGGQTQIETQYFGPGTRLLVL.

CDR3 amino acids: CASSLEAGAWNEQFF. CDR3 nucleotide sequence: TGTGCCAGCAGCTTAGAAGCGGGGGCCTGGAATGAGCAGTTCTTC. The chain carries TRBV11-3 and TRBJ2-1, with 8 bases aligning to TRBD2. V lost 0 bases to trimming and J lost 7 bases; unmatched junction nucleotides: 5. This CDR3 has 15 amino acids. Germline CDR1 is SGHNT and CDR2 is YENEEA.

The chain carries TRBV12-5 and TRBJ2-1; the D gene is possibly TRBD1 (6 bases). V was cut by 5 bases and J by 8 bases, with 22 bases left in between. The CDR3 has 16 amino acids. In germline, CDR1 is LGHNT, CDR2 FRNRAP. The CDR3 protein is CASGQGSGLGIDEQFF. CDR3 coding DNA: TGTGCTAGTGGTCAGGGGTCCGGCTTAGGGATCGATGAGCAGTTCTTC.

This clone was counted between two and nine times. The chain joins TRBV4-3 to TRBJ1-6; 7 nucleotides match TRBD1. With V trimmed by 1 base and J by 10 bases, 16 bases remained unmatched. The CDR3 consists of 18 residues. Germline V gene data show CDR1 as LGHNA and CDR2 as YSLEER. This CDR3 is CASSQVLVGPGGDSPLHF. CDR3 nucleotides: TGCGCCAGCAGCCAAGTCCTAGTTGGTCCAGGGGGTGACTCACCCCTCCACTTT.